The next 30 T cell receptor beta chains were all read from a single sample in a study of OX40 agonist ivuxolimab in advanced cancers. Using immunoSEQ multiplex PCR, the repertoire was profiled, and TCRdb retains in-frame clones only, with some absent. Of 100,000 to 130,000 clones listed, around 93% are singletons. The material sequenced was CD4+ or CD8+ T cells sorted from blood, taken in a trial of the OX40 agonist ivuxolimab. All receptors derive from an adult with an advanced solid tumor such as melanoma, head and neck, liver or kidney cancer.

This sequence joins TRBV25-1 and TRBJ1-2, with D unclear. Trimming shortened V by 6 bases and J by 3 bases, and 5 bases separated the two germline ends. CDR1 and CDR2 from the germline V gene are MGHDK and SYGVNS. The length of the CDR3 is 11 residues. CDR3 protein: CASRVDYGYTF. The CDR3 region has the DNA TGTGCCAGCAGAGTAGACTATGGCTACACCTTC.

The rearrangement uses TRBV27 and TRBJ2-1; D is perhaps TRBD1 or TRBD2 (6 bases each). Germline V gene sequence: CDR1 MNHEY, CDR2 SMNVEV (reference sequence). The CDR3 loop spans 16 amino acids. Deletions cut 1 base from V and 3 bases from J, with 13 bases between. The CDR3 coding sequence is TGTGCCAGCAGTTTATTCGGCGGGACAAACTACAATGAGCAGTTCTTC. Protein sequence: CASSLFGGTNYNEQFF.

This chain uses TRBV5-1 with TRBJ2-1; tentatively, D is TRBD2 (6 bases). The CDR3 runs to 14 residues. Germline assignment: CDR1 SGHRS and CDR2 YFSETQ. The V end was cut by 1 base, the J end by 7 bases, with 12 bases between. This chain's CDR3 is CASSLSGGLNEQFF. In DNA, the CDR3 is TGCGCCAGCAGCTTGAGCGGAGGGCTGAATGAGCAGTTCTTC.

On this clone itself: Compared with germline, one end of the junction differs, possibly owing to a read error. V is TRBV27 and J is TRBJ2-7; 10 bases match TRBD2. CDR1 is MNHEY, CDR2 SMNVEV, per germline (reference sequence). This CDR3 is built from 15 residues. CDR3 in amino acids: CASSLSVAGGYEQYF. CDR3 bases: TGTGCCAGCAGCTTATCAGTAGCGGGAGGCTACGAGCAGTACTTC.

V and J are TRBV5-4 and TRBJ2-3; the match to TRBD2 covers 7 bases. CDR3 length: 16 residues. Looked up from germline, CDR1 is SGHNT and CDR2 is YYREEE (reference sequence). Unmatched junction bases numbered 13, after V lost 3 bases and J lost 6 bases. The CDR3: CASSSHGLVVQDTQYF. For the CDR3, the DNA is TGTGCCAGCAGCTCCCATGGACTAGTGGTTCAGGATACGCAGTATTTT. The variable domain in full, with the rest retrieved from reference TRBV5-4 and TRBJ2-3, is ETGVTQSPTHLIKTRGQQVTLRCSSQSGHNTVSWYQQALGQGPQFIFQYYREEENGRGNFPPRFSGLQFPNYSSELNVNALELDDSALYLCASSSHGLVVQDTQYFGPGTRLTVL.

The count of this clone is one. V and J are TRBV7-9 and TRBJ1-2, with D possibly TRBD1 on 5 matching bases. V lost 4 bases and J lost 5, with 29 bases in between. This CDR3 comprises 19 residues. Per germline, CDR1 SEHNR and CDR2 FQNEAQ (reference sequence). The CDR3 region is CASSSTRNGGLGPGYGYTF. As DNA, the CDR3 is TGTGCCAGCAGCTCTACCCGAAACGGGGGACTTGGGCCGGGGTATGGCTACACCTTC. Using reference TRBV7-9 and TRBJ1-2 for the parts outside the CDR3, the full variable domain is DTGVSQNPRHKITKRGQNVTFRCDPISEHNRLYWYRQTLGQGPEFLTYFQNEAQLEKSRLLSDRFSAERPKGSFSTLEIQRTEQGDSAMYLCASSSTRNGGLGPGYGYTFGSGTRLTVV.

This rearrangement joins TRBV28 to TRBJ1-4, with D possibly matching TRBD1 (5 bases). This CDR3 is built from 14 residues. From germline, CDR1 is MDHEN and CDR2 SYDVKM. Trimming cost V 3 bases and J 6 bases, with 11 bases left between them. The CDR3 loop is CASSLATADEKLFF. The CDR3 DNA follows: TGTGCCAGCAGTTTGGCGACAGCCGATGAAAAACTGTTTTTT. Variable domain in full (rest from reference TRBV28 and TRBJ1-4): DVKVTQSSRYLVKRTGEKVFLECVQDMDHENMFWYRQDPGLGLRLIYFSYDVKMKEKGDIPEGYSVSREKKERFSLILESASTNQTSMYLCASSLATADEKLFFGSGTQLSVL.

The chain uses TRBV2 and TRBJ2-3, with 10 bases that match TRBD2. V shed 4 bases, J shed 3 bases, and the junction held 4 bases outside the gene matches. CDR3 length: 15 residues. Germline CDR1 is SNHLY and CDR2 is FYNNEI. The CDR3 sequence is CASSGASGRTDTQYF. In DNA, the CDR3 is TGTGCCAGCAGTGGGGCTAGCGGGAGAACAGATACGCAGTATTTT. Based on the CDR3 plus reference TRBV2 and TRBJ2-3, the full variable domain is EPEVTQTPSHQVTQMGQEVILRCVPISNHLYFYWYRQILGQKVEFLVSFYNNEISEKSEIFDDQFSVERPDGSNFTLKIRSTKLEDSAMYFCASSGASGRTDTQYFGPGTRLTVL.

The rearrangement uses TRBV7-8 and TRBJ2-5; TRBD1 agrees at 10 bases. The assigned J gene may be wrong: the sequence end matches TRBJ2-7 better. Germline CDR1 SGHVS, CDR2 FQNEAQ. The CDR3 is 15 residues long. As DNA, the CDR3 is TGTGCCAGCAGCTTGGGGAGGACAGGGGGAGTCGAGCAGTACTTC. It encodes CASSLGRTGGVEQYF.

The chain joins TRBV7-9 to TRBJ2-1, with 7 bases matching TRBD1. This CDR3 spans 15 amino acids. J lost 1 base, V lost 4 bases, and 4 bases had no gene match. CDR1 is SEHNR, CDR2 FQNEAQ, per germline (reference sequence). CDR3 in DNA: TGTGCCAGCAGCTGGCGGACAGGATCCTACAATGAGCAGTTCTTC. Translation gives CASSWRTGSYNEQFF. Complete variable domain (other parts from reference TRBV7-9 and TRBJ2-1): DTGVSQNPRHKITKRGQNVTFRCDPISEHNRLYWYRQTLGQGPEFLTYFQNEAQLEKSRLLSDRFSAERPKGSFSTLEIQRTEQGDSAMYLCASSWRTGSYNEQFFGPGTRLTVL.

This sequence joins TRBV25-1 and TRBJ2-3; TRBD2 matches 9 bases. Germline V CDR1 and CDR2: MGHDK, SYGVNS. The V segment lost 7 bases and the J segment 0 bases; nucleotides outside the gene matches: 8. This CDR3 contains 16 residues. CDR3 in amino acids: CASKLAGITSTDTQYF. In DNA, the CDR3 is TGTGCCAGCAAGCTAGCGGGAATAACTAGCACAGATACGCAGTATTTT.

This clone was seen only a few times. CDR3 nucleotide sequence: TGCAGCGTTGTAGGAGGGGGGAACACTGAAGCTTTCTTT. This translates into CSVVGGGNTEAFF. J is TRBJ1-1 and V is TRBV29-1; weak D call: TRBD1 (6 bases). V gave up 4 bases and J gave up 1 base, with 10 bases separating them. CDR1 SQVTM and CDR2 ANQGSEA come from the germline V gene. The CDR3 is 13 amino acids.

The chain combines TRBV6-1 with TRBJ1-2, with D possibly being TRBD1 (6 bases). CDR3 length: 15 residues. V was cut by 2 bases and J by 8 bases, with 18 bases left in between. The V gene's germline CDR1 is MNHNS and CDR2 SASEGT. The CDR3 nucleotides read TGTGCCAGCAGTGAATCCGACAGGCCTCCGGCGGGCTACACCTTC. Translated: CASSESDRPPAGYTF.

The rearrangement uses TRBV29-1 and TRBJ1-1; D not certain. Between the trimmed V and J ends, which lost 7 bases and 1 base, there was a span of 16 bases. The CDR3 loop spans 14 amino acids. Germline lookup yields CDR1 SQVTM and CDR2 ANQGSEA. Here the CDR3 DNA reads TGCAGCGGAAGGAAGGGTCTCGAGAACACTGAAGCTTTCTTT. This translates into CSGRKGLENTEAFF.

This chain links TRBV18 with TRBJ1-2; no firm D call. CDR3 size: 13 residues. V was pared by 3 bases and J by 2 bases, with 7 bases between. The V gene's germline CDR1 is KGHSH and CDR2 LQKENI. CDR3 residues: CASSPAENYGYTF. CDR3 nucleotide sequence: TGTGCCAGCTCACCTGCGGAAAACTATGGCTACACCTTC.

The chain employs TRBV28 and TRBJ2-1; 9 nucleotides line up with TRBD2. V was pared by 6 bases and J by 10 bases, with 10 bases of the junction left unmatched. The germline V gene has CDR1 MDHEN and CDR2 SYDVKM. This CDR3 has 14 amino acids. In DNA form, the CDR3 reads TGTGCCAGCAGCCCGCAGGGGACTAGCCCCGAGCAGTTCTTC. It encodes CASSPQGTSPEQFF. The whole variable domain, remainder taken from reference TRBV28 and TRBJ2-1, is DVKVTQSSRYLVKRTGEKVFLECVQDMDHENMFWYRQDPGLGLRLIYFSYDVKMKEKGDIPEGYSVSREKKERFSLILESASTNQTSMYLCASSPQGTSPEQFFGPGTRLTVL.

V gene TRBV18 combines with J gene TRBJ2-3; TRBD1 aligns across 8 bases. V trimming: 4 bases; J trimming: 6 bases; junction bases outside the gene matches: 9. The germline V gene encodes CDR1 KGHSH and CDR2 LQKENI. This CDR3 spans 15 amino acids. The chain's CDR3 is CASSLSRTGLDTQYF. CDR3 nucleotides: TGTGCCAGCTCACTCTCCAGGACAGGGCTGGATACGCAGTATTTT.

This clone was found once. The CDR3 nucleotides read TGTGCCAGCAGTCCTCTCTCTGGAAACACCATATATTTT. Residues: CASSPLSGNTIYF. The J gene is TRBJ1-3, the V gene TRBV27, with D unclear. Germline V gives CDR1 MNHEY, CDR2 SMNVEV (reference sequence). CDR3 size: 13 residues. V was trimmed by 5 bases and J by 0 bases, leaving 5 bases between them.

The rearrangement links TRBV18 to TRBJ2-3, with unresolved D. This CDR3 has 14 amino acids. The germline V gene encodes CDR1 KGHSH and CDR2 LQKENI. The V gene lost 0 bases and the J gene lost 8 bases, with 12 bases spanning the gap. Here the CDR3 DNA reads TGTGCCAGCTCACCACCTGTTCCAACTGGTACGCAGTATTTT. Its translation is CASSPPVPTGTQYF.

This sequence joins TRBV10-3 and TRBJ2-1; 8 positions agree with TRBD2. The J segment lost 7 bases and the V segment lost 4 bases, leaving 6 bases of the junction unmatched. Looked up from germline, CDR1 is ENHRY and CDR2 is SYGVKD. The CDR3 loop spans 14 amino acids. The CDR3 sequence: CAISVREGRNEQFF. CDR3 DNA: TGTGCCATCAGTGTCCGGGAGGGCCGAAATGAGCAGTTCTTC.

V is TRBV9 and J is TRBJ2-2; TRBD1 is a possible D gene (6 bases). This CDR3 contains 16 residues. Germline V gene lookup returns CDR1 SGDLS and CDR2 YYNGEE. V was trimmed by 3 bases and J by 1 base, leaving 13 bases between them. CDR3 residues: CASSGRGQLNTGELFF. The CDR3 bases are TGTGCCAGCAGCGGACGAGGACAGCTGAACACCGGGGAGCTGTTTTTT.

J is TRBJ2-5 and V is TRBV5-6; 9 bases line up with TRBD1. The last part of the DNA fits TRBJ2-7 better; the J call may be wrong. The CDR3 spans 14 residues. In germline, CDR1 is SGHDT, CDR2 YYEEEE. CDR3 in amino acids: CASSPGQGNYEQYF. CDR3 coding DNA: TGTGCCAGCAGCCCCGGACAGGGGAACTACGAGCAGTACTTC.

With regard to this clone: This sample includes further DNA sequences coding for the same CDR3. V gene TRBV5-1 combines with J gene TRBJ2-7; D might be TRBD1 (6 bases). Germline loops: CDR1 SGHRS, CDR2 YFSETQ. The CDR3 runs 11 residues. Trimming cost V 0 bases and J 11 bases, with 9 bases left between them. CDR3 protein: CASSLGGREYF. For the CDR3, the DNA is TGCGCCAGCAGCTTGGGGGGGCGGGAGTACTTC.

This chain links TRBV7-9 with TRBJ2-5; no clear D gene. V was pared by 2 bases and J by 7 bases, with 11 bases between. The germline gives CDR1 SEHNR, CDR2 FQNEAQ (reference sequence). CDR3 size: 13 residues. CDR3 DNA: TGTGCCAGCAGCTTACCAGAAACCGGGACCCAGTACTTC. It codes for CASSLPETGTQYF.

The CDR3 DNA reads TGTGCCAGCAGCTTCCGGGGGGCGAAAGGTTCCTACAATGAGCAGTTCTTC. This codes for CASSFRGAKGSYNEQFF. The V and J genes are TRBV5-5 and TRBJ2-1, with D perhaps matching TRBD2 (7 bases). This CDR3 is 17 amino acids long. From germline, CDR1 is SGHKS and CDR2 YYEKEE (reference sequence). Trimming left V 2 bases short and J 1 base short, with 16 bases between.

The rearrangement uses TRBV14 and TRBJ2-2; TRBD2 matches 13 bases. V shed 4 bases and J 3 bases; nucleotides not matched to a gene: 11. CDR3 length: 19 amino acids. The V gene's germline CDR1 is SGHDN and CDR2 FVKESK. CDR3 sequence reads: CASSRRTSGSLWDTGELFF. The CDR3 DNA follows: TGTGCCAGCAGCCGCCGGACTAGCGGGAGCCTTTGGGACACCGGGGAGCTGTTTTTT.

The V gene is TRBV4-3, the J gene TRBJ1-2; TRBD1 is a possible D gene (6 bases). The CDR3 has 16 amino acids. Germline assignment: CDR1 LGHNA and CDR2 YSLEER. Between the trimmed V and J ends, which lost 0 bases and 4 bases, there was a span of 15 bases. CDR3 loop: CASSQERGMVLYGYTF. The CDR3 DNA is TGCGCCAGCAGCCAAGAGAGGGGGATGGTCCTCTATGGCTACACCTTC.

This chain uses TRBV28 with TRBJ2-1, with TRBD2 as a possible D gene (6 bases). Germline CDR1 and CDR2: MDHEN and SYDVKM. Trimming took 4 bases from V and 7 from J, leaving 17 bases between them. The CDR3 is 15 amino acids. CDR3 region: CASSSAGLNLNEQFF. The DNA of the CDR3 is TGTGCCAGCAGTTCCGCGGGACTGAACCTAAATGAGCAGTTCTTC.

This chain links TRBV27 with TRBJ1-2; TRBD1 agrees at 9 bases. J was trimmed by 9 bases and V by 6 bases; bases with no gene match: 11. The CDR3 spans 14 residues. The germline V gene has CDR1 MNHEY and CDR2 SMNVEV (reference sequence). The CDR3 DNA reads TGTGCCAGCAGCAGTGCCGGGACAGGGCTTCGCTACACCTTC. This codes for CASSSAGTGLRYTF.

This chain joins TRBV6-6 and TRBJ1-1, with D unclear. Germline loops: CDR1 MNHNY, CDR2 SVGAGI (reference sequence). The length of the CDR3 is 15 residues. The V gene lost 7 bases and the J gene lost 0 bases, with 15 bases spanning the gap. As DNA, the CDR3 is TGTGCCAGCACCTTGCACGGGGATATGAACACTGAAGCTTTCTTT. Amino acids: CASTLHGDMNTEAFF.